This record concerns one T cell receptor beta chain sequence. PCR primers comprised 60 Vbeta and 13 Jbeta primers. The method was immunoSEQ multiplex PCR; TCRdb's version includes in-frame clones alone and lacks a portion of them. This repertoire includes approximately 110,000 clones. CDR3 length: 15 residues. Germline V gene data show CDR1 as LGHNA and CDR2 as YNFKEQ. V was cut by 2 bases and J by 3 bases, with 13 bases left in between. The record originates from a study of cytomegalovirus exposure and HLA in healthy donors. The sequence derives from a man aged 25 to 40 in good health and CMV-seronegative. The J gene is TRBJ1-1, the V gene TRBV4-2; weak D call: TRBD1 (5 bases). Sequenced input: PBMCs. The CDR3 sequence: CASSQRGREYTEAFF. In DNA form, the CDR3 reads TGTGCCAGCAGCCAACGGGGGAGGGAATACACTGAAGCTTTCTTT.